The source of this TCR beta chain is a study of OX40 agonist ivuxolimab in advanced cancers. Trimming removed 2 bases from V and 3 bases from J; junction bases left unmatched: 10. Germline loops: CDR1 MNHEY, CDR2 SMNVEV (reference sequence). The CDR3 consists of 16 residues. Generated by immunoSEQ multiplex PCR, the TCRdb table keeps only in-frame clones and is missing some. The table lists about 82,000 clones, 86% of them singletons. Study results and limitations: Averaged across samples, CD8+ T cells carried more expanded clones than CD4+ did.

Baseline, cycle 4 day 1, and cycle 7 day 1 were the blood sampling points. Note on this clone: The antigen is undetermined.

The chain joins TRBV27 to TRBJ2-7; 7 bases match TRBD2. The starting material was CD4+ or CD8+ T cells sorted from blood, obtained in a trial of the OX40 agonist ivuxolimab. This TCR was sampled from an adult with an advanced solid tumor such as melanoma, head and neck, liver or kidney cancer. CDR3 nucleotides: TGTGCCAGCAGTTTACGAGCGGGACTGCTGCACTACGAGCAGTACTTC. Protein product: CASSLRAGLLHYEQYF.